This T cell receptor (beta chain) was identified during a study of shared clonotypes between healthy human individuals. Here immunoSEQ multiplex PCR was the method, and the copy in TCRdb shows in-frame clones only, minus some. The sample carries hundreds of thousands of clones, around four fifths recorded once. The CDR3 has 13 residues. CDR1 is MNHNS and CDR2 is SASEGT in the germline V gene. With V trimmed by 7 bases and J by 3 bases, 6 bases remained unmatched. Sequencing used memory CD4+ T cells sorted from blood. Subset reported: CD45RA-negative fraction. The chain uses TRBV6-1 and TRBJ2-7; 7 bases match TRBD2. This clonotype was obtained from a woman in her thirties in good health. This chain's CDR3 is CASNLADRYEQYF. The CDR3 DNA reads TGTGCCAGCAATCTAGCGGACCGCTACGAGCAGTACTTC.